This T cell receptor beta chain was sequenced during a study of breast tumors, draining lymph nodes, adjacent tissues. One entry per CDR3 protein, called by TCRdb with MiXCR from the multiplex PCR reads. The profile shows 150,000 to 200,000 distinct CDR3 sequences, around 33% of them singletons. Notes on the study in general: Tumors had less TCR diversity than lymph nodes, more than nontumor tissue.

Germline V gene lookup returns CDR1 LGHNA and CDR2 YSLEER. This CDR3 has 15 amino acids. V lost 0 bases and J lost 5, with 14 bases in between. At least ten counts were recorded for this clonotype. Antigen: not known. Samples came from axillary lymph nodes draining the breast cancer. This TCR was sampled from a female donor with breast cancer. Some clones in this sample may be carry-over from other donors' samples. The V and J genes are TRBV4-3 and TRBJ2-7; D perhaps matches TRBD2 (5 bases). Sequencing was carried out using axillary lymph node tissue. The CDR3 loop is CASSQEVSGSHEQYF. In DNA form, the CDR3 reads TGCGCCAGCAGCCAAGAGGTTTCGGGGTCTCACGAGCAGTACTTC.